The T cell receptor (beta chain) under discussion was sequenced for a study of graft-versus-host responses after intestinal transplantation. About the research overall: Multivisceral, liver-intestinal, or isolated intestinal grafts were transplanted into recipients. Each recipient received anti-thymocyte globulin induction, then tacrolimus and steroids for three to four years. General study points: When patients had graft-donor T cell macrochimerism, their allografts held high graft-versus-host to host-versus-graft clonal ratios.

The repertoire was sequenced with immunoSEQ multiplex PCR; TCRdb's copy has only in-frame clones and lacks some. The sample consists of around 100,000 clones, 93% of them appearing once. Regarding this clone: The antigen is not known.

The CDR3 spans 11 residues. Germline values: CDR1 MDHEN, CDR2 SYDVKM. Between the trimmed V and J ends, which lost 6 bases and 5 bases, there was a span of 2 bases. The source of this sequence is a human donor who received an intestinal transplant. The rearrangement uses TRBV28 and TRBJ1-6; D is undetermined. Sequenced material: unstimulated CD8+ T cells sorted from spleen or lymph node cells, taken before intestinal transplant. CDR3 residues: CASSDNSPLHF. The DNA for the CDR3 is TGTGCCAGCAGCGATAATTCACCCCTCCACTTT.